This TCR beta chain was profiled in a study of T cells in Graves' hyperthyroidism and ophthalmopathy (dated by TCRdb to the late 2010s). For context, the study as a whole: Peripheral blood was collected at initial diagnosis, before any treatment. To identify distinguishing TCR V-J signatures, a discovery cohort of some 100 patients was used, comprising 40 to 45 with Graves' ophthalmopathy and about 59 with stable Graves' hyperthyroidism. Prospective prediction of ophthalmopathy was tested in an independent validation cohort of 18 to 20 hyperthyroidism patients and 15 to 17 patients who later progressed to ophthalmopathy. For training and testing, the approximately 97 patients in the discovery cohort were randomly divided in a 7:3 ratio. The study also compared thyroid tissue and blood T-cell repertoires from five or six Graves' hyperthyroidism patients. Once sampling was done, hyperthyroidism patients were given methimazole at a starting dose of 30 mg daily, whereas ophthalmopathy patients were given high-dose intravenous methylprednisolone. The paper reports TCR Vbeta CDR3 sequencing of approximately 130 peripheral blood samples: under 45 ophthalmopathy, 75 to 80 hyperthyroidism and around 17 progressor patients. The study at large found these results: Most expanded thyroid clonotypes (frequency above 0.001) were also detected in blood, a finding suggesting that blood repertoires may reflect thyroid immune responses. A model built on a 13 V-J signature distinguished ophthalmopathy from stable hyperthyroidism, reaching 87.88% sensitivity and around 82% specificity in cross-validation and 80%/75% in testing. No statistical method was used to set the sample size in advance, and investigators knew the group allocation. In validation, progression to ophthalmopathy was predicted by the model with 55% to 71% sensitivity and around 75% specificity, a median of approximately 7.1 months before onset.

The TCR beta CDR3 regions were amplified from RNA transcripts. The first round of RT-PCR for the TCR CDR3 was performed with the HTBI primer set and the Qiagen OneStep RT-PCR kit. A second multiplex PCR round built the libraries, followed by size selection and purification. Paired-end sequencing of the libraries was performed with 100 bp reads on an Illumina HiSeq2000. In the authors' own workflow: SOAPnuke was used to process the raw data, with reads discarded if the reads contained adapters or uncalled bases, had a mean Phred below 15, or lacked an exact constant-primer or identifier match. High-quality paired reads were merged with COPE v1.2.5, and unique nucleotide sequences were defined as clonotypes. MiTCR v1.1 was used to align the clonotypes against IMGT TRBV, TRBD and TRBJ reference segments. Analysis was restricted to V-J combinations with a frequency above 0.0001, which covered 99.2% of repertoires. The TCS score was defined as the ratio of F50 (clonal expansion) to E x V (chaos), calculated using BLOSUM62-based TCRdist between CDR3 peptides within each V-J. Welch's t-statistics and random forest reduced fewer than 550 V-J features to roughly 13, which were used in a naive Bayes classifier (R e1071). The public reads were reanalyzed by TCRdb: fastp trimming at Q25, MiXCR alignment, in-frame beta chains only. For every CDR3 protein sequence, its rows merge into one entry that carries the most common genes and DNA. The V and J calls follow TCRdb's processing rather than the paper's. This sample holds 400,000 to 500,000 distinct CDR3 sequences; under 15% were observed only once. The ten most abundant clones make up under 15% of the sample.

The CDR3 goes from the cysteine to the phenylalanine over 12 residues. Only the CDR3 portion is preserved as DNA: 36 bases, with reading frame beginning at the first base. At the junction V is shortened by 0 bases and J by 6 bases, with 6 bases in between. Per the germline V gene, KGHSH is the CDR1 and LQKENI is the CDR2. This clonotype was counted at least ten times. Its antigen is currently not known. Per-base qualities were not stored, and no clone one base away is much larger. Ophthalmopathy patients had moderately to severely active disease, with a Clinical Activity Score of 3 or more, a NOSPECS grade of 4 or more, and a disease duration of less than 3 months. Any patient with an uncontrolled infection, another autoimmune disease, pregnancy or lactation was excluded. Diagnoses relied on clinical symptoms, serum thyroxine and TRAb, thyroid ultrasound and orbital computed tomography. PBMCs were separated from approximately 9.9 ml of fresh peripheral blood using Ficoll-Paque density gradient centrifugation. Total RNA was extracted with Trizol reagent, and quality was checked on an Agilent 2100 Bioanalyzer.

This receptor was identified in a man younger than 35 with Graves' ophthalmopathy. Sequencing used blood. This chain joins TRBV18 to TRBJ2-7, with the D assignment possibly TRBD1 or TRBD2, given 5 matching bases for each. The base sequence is TGTGCCAGCTCACCACCGAGGGGCGAGCAGTACTTC. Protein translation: CASSPPRGEQYF. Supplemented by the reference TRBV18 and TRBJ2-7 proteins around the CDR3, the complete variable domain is NAGVMQNPRHLVRRRGQEARLRCSPMKGHSHVYWYRQLPEEGLKFMVYLQKENIIDESGMPKERFSAEFPKEGPSILRIQQVVRGDSAAYFCASSPPRGEQYFGPGTRLTVT.